This entry describes one TCR beta chain. As yet, its antigen is unknown. PCR was performed using 60 Vbeta and 13 Jbeta primers. Per the study methods: Roughly 11 million of the about 80 million unique TCR beta chains counted in a later analysis were shared. TCRdb keeps only in-frame clones here, not all; method: immunoSEQ multiplex PCR. The D gene and trimming were derived from the DNA, and the V and J assignments and clone size from that table. The repertoire holds tens of thousands of clones, roughly three quarters seen once, with 3.3% in the top ten. These data are taken from a study of cytomegalovirus exposure and HLA in healthy donors. The study's findings and limits: There were a few CMV-associated chains whose specificity for CMV antigens was confirmed in vitro. When the data were analyzed later, several of the most significant clusters appeared to be linked to common viral pathogens.

This clonotype was obtained from a young man in good health and CMV-seronegative. The sample taken for sequencing was PBMCs.

The chain's CDR3 is CASSSSGQGGAPLHF. CDR3 coding DNA: TGCGCCAGCAGCTCGTCCGGACAGGGGGGAGCACCCCTCCACTTT. The chain carries TRBV5-1 and TRBJ1-6; 10 nucleotides line up with TRBD1. V lost 3 bases to trimming and J lost 11 bases; unmatched junction nucleotides: 8. Germline values: CDR1 SGHRS, CDR2 YFSETQ. The CDR3 covers 15 residues.